One and the same sample provided the 29 T cell receptor beta chains below, sequenced in a study of lymphopenia after photon versus proton radiotherapy. Assay used: immunoSEQ multiplex PCR; TCRdb lists only in-frame clones, some missing. The table records fewer than 40,000 clones, approximately 95% of them present only once. This sample comprised peripheral blood, obtained from a patient treated with photon-based radiotherapy. These TCRs come from a woman aged 45-65 years with cholangiocarcinoma.

The genes are TRBV27 and TRBJ2-1, with 12 bases matching TRBD2. The CDR3 is made up of 15 amino acids. J lost 7 bases, V lost 5 bases, and 6 bases had no gene match. Per germline, CDR1 MNHEY and CDR2 SMNVEV (reference sequence). The CDR3, as DNA: TGTGCCAGCAGTCCCAACGGACTAGCGGGGAATGAGCAGTTCTTC. This gives the protein CASSPNGLAGNEQFF.

This clone was counted a single time. The rearrangement joins TRBV10-3 to TRBJ1-1; D ambiguous. V was trimmed by 6 bases and J by 0 bases, leaving 11 bases between them. The CDR3 totals 14 residues. In germline, CDR1 is ENHRY, CDR2 SYGVKD. DNA of the CDR3: TGTGCCATCAGGCCCGCACTCATGAACACTGAAGCTTTCTTT. Its protein product is CAIRPALMNTEAFF.

This chain joins TRBV7-2 and TRBJ2-5; TRBD2 matches 15 bases. After removal of 3 bases from V and 2 bases from J, the junction contained 1 base not matched to a gene. The V gene's germline CDR1 is SGHTA and CDR2 FQGNSA. The CDR3 has 16 residues. The CDR3 DNA is TGTGCCAGCAGCTTTGGACTAGCGGGGGGGCAAGAGACCCAGTACTTC. Its translation is CASSFGLAGGQETQYF.

This clone was seen a single time. The chain couples TRBV5-1 to TRBJ2-7, with unresolved D. The ends were cut back, 1 base at V and 0 bases at J, with 11 bases in the middle. The CDR3 length is 15 residues. CDR1 and CDR2 from the germline V gene are SGHRS and YFSETQ. CDR3: CASSLTVLSSYEQYF. The CDR3 bases are TGCGCCAGCAGCTTGACAGTTCTGAGCTCCTACGAGCAGTACTTC.

V is TRBV5-1 and J is TRBJ1-6; D not resolved. V lost 4 bases, J lost 5 bases, and 10 bases lay in between. CDR3 length equals 14 residues. Germline V gene data show CDR1 as SGHRS and CDR2 as YFSETQ. CDR3 in amino acids: CASSHGSDNSPLHF. Written as DNA, the CDR3 is TGCGCCAGCAGCCATGGTTCGGATAATTCACCCCTCCACTTT. Drawing the rest from reference TRBV5-1 and TRBJ1-6, the complete variable domain is KAGVTQTPRYLIKTRGQQVTLSCSPISGHRSVSWYQQTPGQGLQFLFEYFSETQRNKGNFPGRFSGRQFSNSRSEMNVSTLELGDSALYLCASSHGSDNSPLHFGNGTRLTVT.

The chain is built from TRBV12-5 and TRBJ1-2; 7 nucleotides line up with TRBD1. The junction had 10 bases not matched to a gene; V was cut back by 7 bases and J by 8 bases. CDR1 and CDR2 from the germline V gene are LGHNT and FRNRAP. The CDR3 covers 13 residues. The CDR3 protein is CASANTTGRGYTF. The CDR3 DNA sequence: TGTGCTAGTGCCAATACGACAGGGAGAGGCTACACCTTC. Using reference TRBV12-5 and TRBJ1-2 for the parts outside the CDR3, the full variable domain is DARVTQTPRHKVTEMGQEVTMRCQPILGHNTVFWYRQTMMQGLELLAYFRNRAPLDDSGMPKDRFSAEMPDATLATLKIQPSEPRDSAVYFCASANTTGRGYTFGSGTRLTVV.

The gene calls are TRBV29-1 and TRBJ1-1; the match to TRBD1 covers 8 bases. This CDR3 has 13 amino acids. The germline V gene has CDR1 SQVTM and CDR2 ANQGSEA. Trimming cost V 7 bases and J 0 bases; bases outside gene matches: 4. The CDR3, as DNA: TGCAGCGCCGGACAGGGTATGAACACTGAAGCTTTCTTT. It yields the protein CSAGQGMNTEAFF.

As DNA, the CDR3 is TGTGCCAGTAGTATGGAAGGGAGGTTCCCCTCCATACAAGAGACCCAGTACTTC. Protein product: CASSMEGRFPSIQETQYF. The chain recombines TRBV19 with TRBJ2-5; tentative D call: TRBD2 (6 bases). Germline V gene data show CDR1 as LNHDA and CDR2 as SQIVND (reference sequence). V was trimmed by 3 bases and J by 2 bases, leaving 22 bases between them. The CDR3 is 18 residues long.

This clone showed up just once. The V call is TRBV5-1, the J call TRBJ1-2, with 11 bases lining up with TRBD1. The CDR3 has 17 amino acids. Germline lookup yields CDR1 SGHRS and CDR2 YFSETQ. With V trimmed by 0 bases and J by 1 base, 5 bases remained unmatched. The CDR3 loop reads CASSLAGTGGNNYGYTF. DNA of the CDR3: TGCGCCAGCAGCTTGGCCGGGACAGGGGGGAATAACTATGGCTACACCTTC.

This chain connects TRBV29-1 to TRBJ2-3; 9 positions agree with TRBD2. Trimming took 4 bases from V and 4 from J; bases not matched to a gene: 6. CDR3 size: 14 residues. The germline CDR1 and CDR2 sequences are SQVTM and ANQGSEA. For the CDR3, the DNA is TGCAGCGTTGTTAGCGGGGGAGGCGCAGATACGCAGTATTTT. Translating gives CSVVSGGGADTQYF.

The chain recombines TRBV10-3 with TRBJ2-7, with TRBD1 as a possible D gene (5 bases). CDR1 is ENHRY, CDR2 SYGVKD, per germline. Trimming shortened V by 5 bases and J by 2 bases, and 10 bases separated the two germline ends. The CDR3 consists of 13 residues. The CDR3 bases are TGTGCCATCAGTTCCCAGGGCACCTACGAGCAGTACTTC. It yields the protein CAISSQGTYEQYF.

V usage is TRBV19 and J usage is TRBJ2-7; a possible D gene is TRBD2 (7 bases). With 3 bases removed from V and 3 bases from J, the gap between germline ends came to 15 bases. CDR3 size: 15 residues. Per the germline V gene, CDR1 is LNHDA and CDR2 is SQIVND (reference sequence). This CDR3 is CASSIRAGAVYEQYF. CDR3 in DNA: TGTGCCAGTAGTATCCGCGCGGGGGCGGTCTACGAGCAGTACTTC.

This chain connects TRBV7-9 to TRBJ2-1, with D possibly being TRBD1 (6 bases). The CDR3 is 15 residues long. Trimming pared 4 bases from V and 1 base from J, leaving 11 bases between. The germline CDR1 and CDR2 sequences are SEHNR and FQNEAQ (reference sequence). The CDR3 reads CASSSQGESYNEQFF. CDR3 DNA: TGTGCCAGCAGCTCACAGGGAGAATCCTACAATGAGCAGTTCTTC.

Details on this clone: At one of its ends the junction is not consistent with the germline gene, which may arise from a read error. V gene TRBV6-1 combines with J gene TRBJ1-5; D might be TRBD1 (6 bases). Germline V lookup: CDR1 MNHNS, CDR2 SASEGT. The length of the CDR3 is 13 residues. The CDR3 protein is CASSGTDYQAQHF. CDR3 DNA: TGTGCCAGCAGTGGGACAGACTATCAGGCCCAGCATTTT.

The rearrangement links TRBV6-5 to TRBJ1-1; no clear D. The germline gives CDR1 MNHEY, CDR2 SVGAGI. The CDR3 contains 13 residues. Trimming removed 0 bases at V and 8 bases at J, with 10 bases between. The CDR3 loop is CASSYSRVGEAFF. Written as DNA, the CDR3 is TGTGCCAGCAGTTACTCGAGAGTGGGAGAAGCTTTCTTT.

The chain joins TRBV19 to TRBJ2-2; D is perhaps TRBD1 (5 bases). CDR3 length: 14 residues. Germline V gene lookup returns CDR1 LNHDA and CDR2 SQIVND (reference sequence). V lost 2 bases and J lost 4, with 8 bases in between. The CDR3 region is CASSIQGPTGELFF. The CDR3 region has the DNA TGTGCCAGTAGTATACAGGGTCCCACCGGGGAGCTGTTTTTT.

The chain recombines TRBV7-8 with TRBJ1-3; 7 nucleotides match TRBD1. The CDR3 runs to 16 residues. Losses at the gene ends were 4 bases for V and 3 bases for J; bases not matched to a gene: 9. Germline V gene lookup returns CDR1 SGHVS and CDR2 FQNEAQ. CDR3 nucleotides: TGTGCCAGCAGCTCGTACCGGACAGGCCGTGGAAACACCATATATTTT. This translates into CASSSYRTGRGNTIYF.

This clone was seen just once. Here the CDR3 DNA reads TGTGCCAGCAGTTACTCGCCCTACAGGAGCAACTATGGCTACACCTTC. Translating it yields CASSYSPYRSNYGYTF. This chain links TRBV6-5 with TRBJ1-2; a weak D match, TRBD1 (5 bases). Germline V gene lookup returns CDR1 MNHEY and CDR2 SVGAGI. Trimming pared 0 bases from V and 2 bases from J, leaving 13 bases between. The CDR3 has 16 residues.

CDR3 bases: TGTGCCATCAATGGACAGACGAACACTGAAGCTTTCTTT. The encoded protein is CAINGQTNTEAFF. The genes are TRBV10-3 and TRBJ1-1; weak D call: TRBD1 (6 bases). This CDR3 comprises 13 residues. The V and J ends lost 7 bases and 1 base respectively, with 10 bases between them. The germline V gene has CDR1 ENHRY and CDR2 SYGVKD.

The sample holds a few counts of this clone. The DNA of the CDR3 is TGTGCCAGCAGTGCGGACAGGGCCAGCAATCAGCCCCAGCATTTT. It codes for CASSADRASNQPQHF. The gene calls are TRBV2 and TRBJ1-5; TRBD1 matches at 8 bases. The CDR3 has 15 residues. V gave up 4 bases and J gave up 1 base; unmatched junction bases: 3. Germline lookup yields CDR1 SNHLY and CDR2 FYNNEI.

As concerns this clone: The junction differs from germline at one of its ends, possibly a read error. The rearrangement uses TRBV11-2 and TRBJ1-2, with D perhaps matching TRBD1 (5 bases). This CDR3 is 13 amino acids long. The germline V gene encodes CDR1 SGHAT and CDR2 FQNNGV. The chain's CDR3 is CASSSNLGGEGCF. The DNA of the CDR3 is TGTGCCAGCAGCTCCAACCTCGGAGGGGAGGGTTGCTTC.

DNA of the CDR3: TGTGCCAGCCGGGGCAGGGTAGACACTGAAGCTTTCTTT. Protein product: CASRGRVDTEAFF. The V and J genes are TRBV10-3 and TRBJ1-1, with D possibly being TRBD1 (5 bases). Trimming stripped 10 bases from V and 3 bases from J, with 15 bases between. CDR1 ENHRY and CDR2 SYGVKD come from the germline V gene. The CDR3 has 13 residues.

This chain joins TRBV19 and TRBJ1-5; possibly TRBD1 for D (5 bases). V lost 6 bases and J 0 bases, leaving 18 bases between the germline ends. The CDR3 is made up of 17 amino acids. CDR1 is LNHDA and CDR2 is SQIVND in the germline V gene (reference sequence). CDR3 sequence (DNA): TGTGCCAGTAGCAGGCCGCCAGGGTGGTATAGCAATCAGCCCCAGCATTTT. Translation gives CASSRPPGWYSNQPQHF.

The chain uses TRBV29-1 and TRBJ2-7, with 8 bases aligning to TRBD1. The V and J ends lost 7 bases and 5 bases, in that order; junction bases with no gene match: 4. CDR1 SQVTM and CDR2 ANQGSEA come from the germline V gene. The CDR3 covers 11 residues. CDR3 bases: TGCAGCGCCCACAGGGGGGACGAGCAGTACTTC. It specifies CSAHRGDEQYF.

In this sample, this clone turned up a few times. The J gene is TRBJ1-1, the V gene TRBV29-1, with D perhaps TRBD1 (5 bases). This CDR3 spans 12 amino acids. Germline CDR1 and CDR2: SQVTM and ANQGSEA. Trimming left V 3 bases short and J 1 base short, with 6 bases between. The CDR3 loop reads CSVEGGNTEAFF. CDR3 coding DNA: TGCAGCGTTGAGGGGGGGAACACTGAAGCTTTCTTT.

In DNA form, the CDR3 reads TGTGCCAGCAGCTTGATAATCTCTAGCGGGGCATCCGCCTACGAGCAGTACTTC. Its protein is CASSLIISSGASAYEQYF. The chain combines TRBV5-4 with TRBJ2-7; 9 nucleotides match TRBD2. CDR1 and CDR2 (germline): SGHNT, YYREEE (reference sequence). With 1 base clipped from V and 2 bases from J, the junction kept 13 bases outside the gene matches. This CDR3 has 18 amino acids.

V usage is TRBV10-3 and J usage is TRBJ2-3, with 8 bases matching TRBD1. V shed 3 bases and J 6 bases; nucleotides not matched to a gene: 5. The germline V gene encodes CDR1 ENHRY and CDR2 SYGVKD. This CDR3 is 14 amino acids long. CDR3 nucleotides: TGTGCCATCAGTGAAGGACAGGGTGGCGATACGCAGTATTTT. Protein sequence: CAISEGQGGDTQYF.

The chain employs TRBV2 and TRBJ2-1; 11 positions match TRBD1. Germline loops: CDR1 SNHLY, CDR2 FYNNEI. CDR3 length: 15 residues. Unmatched junction bases numbered 6, after V lost 3 bases and J lost 8 bases. The CDR3 nucleotides are TGTGCCAGCAGTGATCCCGGACAGGGGGCACATGAGCAGTTCTTC. Translated: CASSDPGQGAHEQFF. Together with reference TRBV2 and TRBJ2-1, the CDR3 gives the full variable domain: EPEVTQTPSHQVTQMGQEVILRCVPISNHLYFYWYRQILGQKVEFLVSFYNNEISEKSEIFDDQFSVERPDGSNFTLKIRSTKLEDSAMYFCASSDPGQGAHEQFFGPGTRLTVL.

The chain is built from TRBV6-6 and TRBJ1-2, with no clear D. CDR1 and CDR2 from the germline V gene are MNHNY and SVGAGI (reference sequence). V was trimmed by 0 bases and J by 3 bases, leaving 11 bases between them. This CDR3 contains 15 residues. Here the CDR3 DNA reads TGTGCCAGCAGTTACTCGCCACCTCCGGACTATGGCTACACCTTC. This encodes CASSYSPPPDYGYTF.